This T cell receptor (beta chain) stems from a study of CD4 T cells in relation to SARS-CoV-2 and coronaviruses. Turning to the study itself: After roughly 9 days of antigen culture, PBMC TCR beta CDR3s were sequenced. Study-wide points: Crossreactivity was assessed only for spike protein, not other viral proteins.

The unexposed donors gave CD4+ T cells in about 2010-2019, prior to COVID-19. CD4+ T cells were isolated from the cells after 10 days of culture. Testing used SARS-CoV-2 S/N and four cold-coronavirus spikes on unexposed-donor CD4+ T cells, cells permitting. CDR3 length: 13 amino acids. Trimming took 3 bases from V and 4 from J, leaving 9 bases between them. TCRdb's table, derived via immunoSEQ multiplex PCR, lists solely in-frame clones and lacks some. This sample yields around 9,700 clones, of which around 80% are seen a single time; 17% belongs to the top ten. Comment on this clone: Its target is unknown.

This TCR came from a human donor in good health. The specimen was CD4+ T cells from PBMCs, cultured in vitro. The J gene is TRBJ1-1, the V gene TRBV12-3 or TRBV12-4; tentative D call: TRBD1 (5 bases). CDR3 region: CASSFRRGTEAFF. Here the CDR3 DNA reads TGTGCCAGCAGTTTTAGGAGGGGCACTGAAGCTTTCTTT.